This T cell receptor (beta chain) was captured in a study of Graves' ophthalmopathy and Graves' hyperthyroidism. RNA transcripts yielded amplified TCR beta CDR3 regions. Investigators did first-round RT-PCR with HTBI primers, then second-round multiplex PCR. MiXCR was run by TCRdb on the multiplex PCR reads, yielding one entry per CDR3 protein. Among around 1,000,000 distinct CDR3 sequences listed, about 35% were seen once. V lost 3 bases and J 0 bases, leaving 5 bases between the germline ends. Germline values: CDR1 ENHRY, CDR2 SYGVKD. The CDR3 is 13 amino acids. The TCR originated in an adult man with Graves' hyperthyroidism. Material for sequencing was peripheral blood or thyroid tissue (not recorded which). This rearrangement joins TRBV10-3 to TRBJ1-1; no clear D. CDR3 protein: CAISDEVNTEAFF. The CDR3 bases are TGTGCCATCAGTGATGAGGTGAACACTGAAGCTTTCTTT.